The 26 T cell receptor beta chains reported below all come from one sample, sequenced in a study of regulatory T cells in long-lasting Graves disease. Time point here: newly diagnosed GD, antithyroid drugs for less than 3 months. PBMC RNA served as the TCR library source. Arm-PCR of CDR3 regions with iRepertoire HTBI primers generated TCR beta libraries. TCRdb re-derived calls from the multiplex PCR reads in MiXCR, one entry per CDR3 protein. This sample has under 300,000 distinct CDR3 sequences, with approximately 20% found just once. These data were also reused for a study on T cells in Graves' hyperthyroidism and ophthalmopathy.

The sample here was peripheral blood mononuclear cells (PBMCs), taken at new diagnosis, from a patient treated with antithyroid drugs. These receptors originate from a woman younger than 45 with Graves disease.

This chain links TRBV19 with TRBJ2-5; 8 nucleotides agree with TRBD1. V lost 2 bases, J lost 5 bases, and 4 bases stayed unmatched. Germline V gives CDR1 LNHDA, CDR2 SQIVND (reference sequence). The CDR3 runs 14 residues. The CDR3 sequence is CASSIQGAWETQYF. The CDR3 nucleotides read TGTGCCAGTAGTATACAGGGGGCGTGGGAGACCCAGTACTTC.

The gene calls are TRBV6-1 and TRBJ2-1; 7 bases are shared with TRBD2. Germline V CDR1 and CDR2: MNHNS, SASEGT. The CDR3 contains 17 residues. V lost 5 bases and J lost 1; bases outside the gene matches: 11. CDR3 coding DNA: TGTGCCAGCAGTAAGCCAAAGAGCGGGATATCCTACAATGAGCAGTTCTTC. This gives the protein CASSKPKSGISYNEQFF.

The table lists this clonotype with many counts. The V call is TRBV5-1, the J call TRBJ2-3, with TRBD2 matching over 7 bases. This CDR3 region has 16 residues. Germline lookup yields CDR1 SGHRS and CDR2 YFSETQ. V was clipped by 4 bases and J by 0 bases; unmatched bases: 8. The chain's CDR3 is CASSETGTTSTDTQYF. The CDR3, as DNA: TGCGCCAGCAGCGAGACCGGGACTACTAGCACAGATACGCAGTATTTT.

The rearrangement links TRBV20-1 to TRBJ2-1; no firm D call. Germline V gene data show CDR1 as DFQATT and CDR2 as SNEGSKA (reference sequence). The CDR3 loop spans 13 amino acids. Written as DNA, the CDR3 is TGCAGCTGCCCGCTGAGCTCCTACAATGAGCAGTTCTTC. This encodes CSCPLSSYNEQFF.

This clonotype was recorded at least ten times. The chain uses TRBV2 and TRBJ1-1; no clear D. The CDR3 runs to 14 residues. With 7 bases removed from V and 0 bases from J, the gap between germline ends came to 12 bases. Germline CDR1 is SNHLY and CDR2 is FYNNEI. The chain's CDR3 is CASKERQMNTEAFF. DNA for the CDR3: TGTGCCAGCAAGGAAAGGCAGATGAACACTGAAGCTTTCTTT.

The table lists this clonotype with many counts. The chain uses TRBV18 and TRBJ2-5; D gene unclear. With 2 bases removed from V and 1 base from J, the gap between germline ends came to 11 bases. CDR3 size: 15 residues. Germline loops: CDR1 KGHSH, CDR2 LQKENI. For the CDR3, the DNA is TGTGCCAGCTCACCAAGGCCAGGCCGCCAAGAGACCCAGTACTTC. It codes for CASSPRPGRQETQYF.

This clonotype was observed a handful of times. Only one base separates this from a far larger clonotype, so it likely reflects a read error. The CDR3: CASSFGLADTEAFF. CDR3 sequence (DNA): TGTGCCAGCAGCTTTGGGCTGGCGGACACTGAAGCTTTCTTT. This rearrangement joins TRBV5-5 to TRBJ1-1; D call uncertain. Per the germline V gene, CDR1 is SGHKS and CDR2 is YYEKEE (reference sequence). V was clipped by 2 bases and J by 3 bases, with 11 bases between them. This CDR3 has 14 amino acids.

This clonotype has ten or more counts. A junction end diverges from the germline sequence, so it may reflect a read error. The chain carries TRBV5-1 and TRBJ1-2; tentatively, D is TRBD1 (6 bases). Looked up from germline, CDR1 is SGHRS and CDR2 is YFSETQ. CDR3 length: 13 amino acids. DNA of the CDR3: TGTGCCAGCAGCTTATTAGGGGGGTATGGCTACACCTTC. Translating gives CASSLLGGYGYTF.

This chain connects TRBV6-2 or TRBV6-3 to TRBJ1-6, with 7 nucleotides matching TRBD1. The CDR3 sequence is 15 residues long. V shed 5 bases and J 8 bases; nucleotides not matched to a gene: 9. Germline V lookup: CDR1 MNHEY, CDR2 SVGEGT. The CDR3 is CASSEEGQGDSPLHF. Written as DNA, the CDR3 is TGTGCCAGCAGTGAAGAGGGGCAGGGGGATTCACCCCTCCACTTT.

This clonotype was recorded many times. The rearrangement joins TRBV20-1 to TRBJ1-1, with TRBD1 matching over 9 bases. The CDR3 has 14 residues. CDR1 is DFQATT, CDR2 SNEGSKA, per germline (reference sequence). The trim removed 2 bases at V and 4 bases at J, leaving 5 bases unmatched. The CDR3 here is CSARLGTGFTEAFF. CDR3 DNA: TGCAGTGCTAGACTGGGGACAGGGTTCACTGAAGCTTTCTTT.

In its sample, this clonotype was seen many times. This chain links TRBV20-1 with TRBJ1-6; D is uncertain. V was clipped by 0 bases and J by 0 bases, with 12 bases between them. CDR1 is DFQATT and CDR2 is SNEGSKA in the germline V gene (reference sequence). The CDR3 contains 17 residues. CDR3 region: CSAREIRGSSYNSPLHF. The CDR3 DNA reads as TGCAGTGCTAGAGAGATTAGAGGGAGCTCCTATAATTCACCCCTCCACTTT.

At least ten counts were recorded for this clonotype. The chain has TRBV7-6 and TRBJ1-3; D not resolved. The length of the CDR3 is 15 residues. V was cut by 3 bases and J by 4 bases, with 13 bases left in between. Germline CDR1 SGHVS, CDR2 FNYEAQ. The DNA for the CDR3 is TGTGCCAGCAGCTTCCTTAGAGGGTCCGGAAACACCATATATTTT. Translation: CASSFLRGSGNTIYF.

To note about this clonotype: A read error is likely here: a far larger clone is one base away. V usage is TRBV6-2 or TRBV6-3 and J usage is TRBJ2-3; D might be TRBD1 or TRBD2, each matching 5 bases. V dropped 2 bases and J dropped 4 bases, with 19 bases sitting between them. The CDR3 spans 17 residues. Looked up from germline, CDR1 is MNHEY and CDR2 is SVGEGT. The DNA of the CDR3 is TGTGCCAGCAGTTACCCGTTGGCCCCCGGGGCCCCAGATACGCAGTATTTT. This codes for CASSYPLAPGAPDTQYF.

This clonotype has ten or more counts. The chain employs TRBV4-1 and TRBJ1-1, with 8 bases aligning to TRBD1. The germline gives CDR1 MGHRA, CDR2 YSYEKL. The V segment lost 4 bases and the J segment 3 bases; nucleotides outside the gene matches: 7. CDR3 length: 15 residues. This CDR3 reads CASSLSTGDDTEAFF. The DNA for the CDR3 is TGCGCCAGCAGCCTCTCGACAGGGGATGACACTGAAGCTTTCTTT.

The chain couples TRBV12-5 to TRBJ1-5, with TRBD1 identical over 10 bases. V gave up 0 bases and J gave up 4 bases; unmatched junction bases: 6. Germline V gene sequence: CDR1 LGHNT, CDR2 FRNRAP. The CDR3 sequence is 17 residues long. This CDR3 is CASGLVTGTGVNQPQHF. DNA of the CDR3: TGTGCTAGTGGTTTGGTTACCGGGACAGGGGTTAATCAGCCCCAGCATTTT. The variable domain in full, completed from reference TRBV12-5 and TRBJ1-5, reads DARVTQTPRHKVTEMGQEVTMRCQPILGHNTVFWYRQTMMQGLELLAYFRNRAPLDDSGMPKDRFSAEMPDATLATLKIQPSEPRDSAVYFCASGLVTGTGVNQPQHFGDGTRLSIL.

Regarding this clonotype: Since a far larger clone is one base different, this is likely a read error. The CDR3, as DNA: TGTGCCAGCAGCTTCGGGATCTACAATGAGCAGTTCTTC. It specifies CASSFGIYNEQFF. The chain combines TRBV11-3 with TRBJ2-1, with D perhaps TRBD2 (5 bases). The germline gives CDR1 SGHNT, CDR2 YENEEA. This CDR3 contains 13 residues. V lost 3 bases to trimming and J lost 3 bases, with 6 bases between them.

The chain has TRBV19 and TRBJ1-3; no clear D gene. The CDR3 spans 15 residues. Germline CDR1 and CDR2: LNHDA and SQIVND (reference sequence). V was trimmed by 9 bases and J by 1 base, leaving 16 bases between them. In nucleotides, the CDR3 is TGTGCCAGCCGACCCCGGGTGGTGTCTGGAAACACCATATATTTT. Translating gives CASRPRVVSGNTIYF. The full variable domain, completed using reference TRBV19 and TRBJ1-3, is DGGITQSPKYLFRKEGQNVTLSCEQNLNHDAMYWYRQDPGQGLRLIYYSQIVNDFQKGDIAEGYSVSREKKESFPLTVTSAQKNPTAFYLCASRPRVVSGNTIYFGEGSWLTVV.

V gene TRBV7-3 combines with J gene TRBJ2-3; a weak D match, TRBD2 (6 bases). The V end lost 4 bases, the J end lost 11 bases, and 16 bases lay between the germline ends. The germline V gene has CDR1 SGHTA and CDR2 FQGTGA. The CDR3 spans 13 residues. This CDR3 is CASSSPPQAGQYF. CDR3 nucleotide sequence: TGTGCCAGCAGCTCCCCTCCCCAAGCGGGGCAGTATTTT.

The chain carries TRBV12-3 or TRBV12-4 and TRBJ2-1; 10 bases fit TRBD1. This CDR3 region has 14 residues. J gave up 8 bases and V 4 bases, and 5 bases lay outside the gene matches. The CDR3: CASSSDRGPYEQFF. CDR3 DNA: TGTGCCAGCAGTTCCGACAGGGGGCCCTATGAGCAGTTCTTC.

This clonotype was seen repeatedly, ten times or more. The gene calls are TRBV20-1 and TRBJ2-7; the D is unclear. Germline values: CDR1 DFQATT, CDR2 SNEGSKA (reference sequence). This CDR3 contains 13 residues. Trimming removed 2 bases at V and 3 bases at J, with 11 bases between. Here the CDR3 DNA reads TGCAGTGCTAGACACTGGAGAAACTACGAGCAGTACTTC. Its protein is CSARHWRNYEQYF.

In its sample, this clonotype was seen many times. The CDR3 is CASSRGGGGTDTQYF. The CDR3 bases are TGTGCCAGCTCACGAGGCGGGGGGGGCACAGATACGCAGTATTTT. The chain couples TRBV18 to TRBJ2-3; 9 bases map to TRBD2. The CDR3 has 15 residues. Unmatched junction bases numbered 3, after V lost 4 bases and J lost 1 base. The germline V gene has CDR1 KGHSH and CDR2 LQKENI.

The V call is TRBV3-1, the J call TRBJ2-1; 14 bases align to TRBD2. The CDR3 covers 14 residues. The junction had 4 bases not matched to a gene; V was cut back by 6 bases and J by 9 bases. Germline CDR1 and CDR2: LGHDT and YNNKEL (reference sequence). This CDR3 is CASSPGLAGVEQFF. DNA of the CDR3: TGTGCCAGCAGTCCGGGACTAGCGGGAGTTGAGCAGTTCTTC.

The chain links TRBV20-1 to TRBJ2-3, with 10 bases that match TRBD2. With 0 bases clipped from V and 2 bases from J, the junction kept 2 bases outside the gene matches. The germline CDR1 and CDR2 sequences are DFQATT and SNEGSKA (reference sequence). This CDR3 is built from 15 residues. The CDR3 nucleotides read TGCAGTGCTAGAGAAGCGGGGGGGGTCACAGATACGCAGTATTTT. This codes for CSAREAGGVTDTQYF.

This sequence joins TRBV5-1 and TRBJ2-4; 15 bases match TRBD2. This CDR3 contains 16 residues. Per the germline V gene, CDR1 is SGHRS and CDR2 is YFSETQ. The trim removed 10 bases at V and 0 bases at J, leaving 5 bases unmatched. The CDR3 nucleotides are TGCGCCGGACTAGCGGGGGGGACATTAGCCAAAAACATTCAGTACTTC. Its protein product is CAGLAGGTLAKNIQYF.

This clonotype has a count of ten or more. The CDR3 DNA follows: TGTGCCAGCAGCCCGCCCTCCGTAGGGGCTGGCTACACCTTC. Translated: CASSPPSVGAGYTF. V usage is TRBV3-1 and J usage is TRBJ1-2; the D gene is possibly TRBD1 (5 bases). Trimming took 4 bases from V and 7 from J, leaving 16 bases between them. This CDR3 is built from 14 residues. Germline V gene lookup returns CDR1 LGHDT and CDR2 YNNKEL (reference sequence).

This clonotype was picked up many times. DNA for the CDR3: TGCAGTGCTAGAACAAACGGAGGGTTTAATGAAAAACTGTTTTTT. Translation gives CSARTNGGFNEKLFF. This rearrangement joins TRBV20-1 to TRBJ1-4; the D is unclear. The CDR3 covers 15 residues. With 2 bases removed from V and 4 bases from J, the gap between germline ends came to 14 bases. Germline V gene lookup returns CDR1 DFQATT and CDR2 SNEGSKA (reference sequence).